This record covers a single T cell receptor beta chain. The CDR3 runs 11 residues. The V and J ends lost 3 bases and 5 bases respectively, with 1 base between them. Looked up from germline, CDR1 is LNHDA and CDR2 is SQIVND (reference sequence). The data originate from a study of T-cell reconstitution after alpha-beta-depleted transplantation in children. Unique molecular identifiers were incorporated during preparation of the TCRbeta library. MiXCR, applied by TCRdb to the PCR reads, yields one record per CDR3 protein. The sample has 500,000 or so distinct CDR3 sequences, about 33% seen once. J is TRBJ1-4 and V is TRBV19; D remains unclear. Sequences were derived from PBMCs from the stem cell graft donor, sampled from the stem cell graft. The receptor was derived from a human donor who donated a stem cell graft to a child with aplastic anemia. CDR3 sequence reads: CASSMNEKLFF. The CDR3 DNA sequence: TGTGCCAGTAGTATGAATGAAAAACTGTTTTTT.